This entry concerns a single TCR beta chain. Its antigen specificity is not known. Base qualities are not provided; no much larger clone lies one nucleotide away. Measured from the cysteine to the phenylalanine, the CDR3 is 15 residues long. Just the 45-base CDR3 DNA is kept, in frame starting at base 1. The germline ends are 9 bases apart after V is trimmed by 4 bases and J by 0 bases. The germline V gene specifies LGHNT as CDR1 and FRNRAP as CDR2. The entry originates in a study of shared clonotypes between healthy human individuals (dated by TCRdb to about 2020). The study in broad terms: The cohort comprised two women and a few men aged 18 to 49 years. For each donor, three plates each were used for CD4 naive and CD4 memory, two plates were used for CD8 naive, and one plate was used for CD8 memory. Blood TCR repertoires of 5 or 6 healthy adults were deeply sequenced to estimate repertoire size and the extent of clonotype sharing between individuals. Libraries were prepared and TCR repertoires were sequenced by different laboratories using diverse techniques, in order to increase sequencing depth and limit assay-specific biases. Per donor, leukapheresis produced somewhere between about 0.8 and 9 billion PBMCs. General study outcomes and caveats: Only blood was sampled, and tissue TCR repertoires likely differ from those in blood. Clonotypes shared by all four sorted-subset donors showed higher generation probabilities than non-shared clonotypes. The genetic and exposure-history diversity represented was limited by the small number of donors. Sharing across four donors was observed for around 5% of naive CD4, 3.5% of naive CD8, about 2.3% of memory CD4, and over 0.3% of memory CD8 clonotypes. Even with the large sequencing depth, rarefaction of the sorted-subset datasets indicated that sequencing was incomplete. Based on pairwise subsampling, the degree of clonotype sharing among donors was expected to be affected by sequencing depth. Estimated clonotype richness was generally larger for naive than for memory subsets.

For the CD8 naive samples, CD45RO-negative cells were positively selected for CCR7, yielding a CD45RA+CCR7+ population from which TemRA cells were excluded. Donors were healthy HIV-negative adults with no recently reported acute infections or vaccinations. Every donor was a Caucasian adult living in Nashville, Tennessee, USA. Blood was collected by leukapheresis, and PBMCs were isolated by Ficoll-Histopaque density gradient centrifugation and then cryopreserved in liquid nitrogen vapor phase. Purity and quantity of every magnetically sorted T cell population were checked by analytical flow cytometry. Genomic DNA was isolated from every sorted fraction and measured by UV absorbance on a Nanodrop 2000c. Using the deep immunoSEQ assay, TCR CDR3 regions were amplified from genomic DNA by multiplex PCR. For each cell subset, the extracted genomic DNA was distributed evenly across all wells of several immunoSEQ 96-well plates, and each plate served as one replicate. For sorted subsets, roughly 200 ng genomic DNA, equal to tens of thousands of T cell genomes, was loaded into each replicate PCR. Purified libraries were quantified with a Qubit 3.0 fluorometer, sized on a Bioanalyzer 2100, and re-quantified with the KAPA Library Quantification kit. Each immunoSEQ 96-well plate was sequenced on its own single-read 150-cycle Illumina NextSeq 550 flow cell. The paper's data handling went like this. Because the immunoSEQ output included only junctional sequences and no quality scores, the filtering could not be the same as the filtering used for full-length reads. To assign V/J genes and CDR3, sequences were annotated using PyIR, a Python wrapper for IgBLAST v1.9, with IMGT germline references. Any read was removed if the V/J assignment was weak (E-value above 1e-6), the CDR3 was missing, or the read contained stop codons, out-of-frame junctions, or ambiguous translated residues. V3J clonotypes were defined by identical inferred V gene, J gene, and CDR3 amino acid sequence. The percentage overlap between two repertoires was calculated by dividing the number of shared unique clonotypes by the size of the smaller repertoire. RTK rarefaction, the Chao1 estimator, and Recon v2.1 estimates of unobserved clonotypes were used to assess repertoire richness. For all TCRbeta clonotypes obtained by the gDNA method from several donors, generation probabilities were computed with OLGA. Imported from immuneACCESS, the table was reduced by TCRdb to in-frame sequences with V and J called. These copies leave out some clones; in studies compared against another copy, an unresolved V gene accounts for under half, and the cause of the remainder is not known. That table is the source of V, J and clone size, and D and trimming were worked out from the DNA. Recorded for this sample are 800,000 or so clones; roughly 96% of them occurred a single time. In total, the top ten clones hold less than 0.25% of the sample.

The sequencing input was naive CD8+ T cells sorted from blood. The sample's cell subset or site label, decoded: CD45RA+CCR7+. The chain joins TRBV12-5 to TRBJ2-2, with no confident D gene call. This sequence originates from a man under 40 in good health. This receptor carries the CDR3 CASGSDGPNTGELFF. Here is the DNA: TGTGCTAGTGGTTCGGACGGACCGAACACCGGGGAGCTGTTTTTT.